There are a few counts of the clone carrying this T cell receptor beta chain. Antigen: not known. These data are taken from a study of lymphopenia after photon versus proton radiotherapy. General observations from the study: Larger post-nadir TCR diversity loss correlated inversely with survival in deceased patients. Better survival with proton therapy was suggested as possible, not demonstrated.

Profiling relied on immunoSEQ multiplex PCR, and the TCRdb table lists in-frame clones only, not all of them. The sample yields 25,000 to 30,000 clones, roughly four fifths seen once. The sequencing used peripheral blood, collected from a patient treated with photon-based radiotherapy. The receptor was isolated from a man aged 50 or older with gastric cancer.

This CDR3 is CASSLDNRGRGGGYTF. The DNA for the CDR3 is TGTGCCAGCAGTTTAGATAACAGGGGGCGCGGTGGTGGCTACACCTTC. This chain joins TRBV27 and TRBJ1-2; 9 bases match TRBD1. Germline values: CDR1 MNHEY, CDR2 SMNVEV (reference sequence). V gave up 2 bases and J gave up 7 bases; unmatched junction bases: 11. The CDR3 has 16 residues.